The 10 T cell receptor beta chains presented below share a single source sample, sequenced in a study of shared clonotypes between healthy human individuals. The method was immunoSEQ multiplex PCR; TCRdb's version includes in-frame clones alone and lacks a portion of them. The data contain approximately 2.3 million clones, 85% to 95% of them seen just once; the ten biggest clones take up roughly 0.36%. The sample was naive CD4+ T cells from PBMCs. Documented subset: CD45RA+ positively selected. The receptor source for this set is a young man in good health. Some clones in this sample may be carry-over from other donors' samples.

This sequence joins TRBV5-5 and TRBJ2-7, with 14 bases fitting TRBD2. Germline CDR1 SGHKS, CDR2 YYEKEE (reference sequence). This CDR3 has 16 amino acids. The trim removed 2 bases at V and 0 bases at J, leaving 1 base unmatched. The CDR3 region has the DNA TGTGCCAGCAGCTTTGGGACTAGCGGGAGCTCCTACGAGCAGTACTTC. It is translated as CASSFGTSGSSYEQYF.

CDR3 amino acids: CASSGRANTGELFF. The CDR3 DNA reads as TGTGCCAGCAGCGGTAGGGCAAACACCGGGGAGCTGTTTTTT. The chain recombines TRBV5-5 with TRBJ2-2, with D uncertain. The length of the CDR3 is 14 residues. CDR1 and CDR2 from the germline V gene are SGHKS and YYEKEE (reference sequence). Trimming left V 4 bases short and J 2 bases short, with 9 bases between.

This rearrangement joins TRBV19 to TRBJ1-5; D uncertain. Trimming removed 6 bases from V and 0 bases from J, with 9 bases in between. From germline, CDR1 is LNHDA and CDR2 SQIVND (reference sequence). This CDR3 contains 14 residues. The CDR3 DNA reads as TGTGCCAGTAGAGCGACGGTTAGCAATCAGCCCCAGCATTTT. This sequence encodes CASRATVSNQPQHF.

The rearrangement uses TRBV9 and TRBJ2-1, with TRBD2 matching 9 bases. J lost 8 bases, V lost 0 bases, and 12 bases had no gene match. CDR1 and CDR2 from the germline V gene are SGDLS and YYNGEE. This CDR3 spans 17 amino acids. This CDR3 reads CASSVALMASGNDEQFF. The CDR3, as DNA: TGTGCCAGCAGCGTAGCCCTTATGGCTAGCGGGAACGATGAGCAGTTCTTC.

This chain connects TRBV7-2 to TRBJ2-5; no clear D gene. Between the trimmed V and J ends, which lost 2 bases and 1 base, there was a span of 17 bases. Germline loops: CDR1 SGHTA, CDR2 FQGNSA. CDR3 length: 17 amino acids. The CDR3 spells CASSLRVLDGSQETQYF. CDR3 DNA: TGTGCCAGCAGCTTAAGGGTACTTGATGGGTCCCAAGAGACCCAGTACTTC.

The chain is built from TRBV5-1 and TRBJ2-2; 7 positions match TRBD1. The CDR3 extends over 16 amino acids. Germline CDR1 reads SGHRS; CDR2 reads YFSETQ. Trimming at V came to 6 bases and at J to 3 bases, leaving 11 bases not matched to a gene. CDR3 residues: CASKRETGRYTGELFF. DNA for the CDR3: TGCGCCAGCAAGAGGGAGACAGGGCGATACACCGGGGAGCTGTTTTTT.

This clone was observed a single time. V is TRBV5-1 and J is TRBJ1-1; 10 positions match TRBD1. After removal of 2 bases from V and 1 base from J, the junction contained 8 bases not matched to a gene. There are 17 residues in the CDR3. Germline V gene lookup returns CDR1 SGHRS and CDR2 YFSETQ. The CDR3 loop reads CASSFGTGVWGNTEAFF. Written as DNA, the CDR3 is TGCGCCAGCAGCTTTGGGACAGGGGTCTGGGGGAACACTGAAGCTTTCTTT.

V gene TRBV7-9 combines with J gene TRBJ2-7; a weak D match, TRBD1 (5 bases). Germline V lookup: CDR1 SEHNR, CDR2 FQNEAQ (reference sequence). The CDR3 covers 15 residues. Deletions cut 2 bases from V and 0 bases from J, with 11 bases between. The CDR3 coding sequence is TGTGCCAGCAGCTTACTGGGGCTTAGCTCCTACGAGCAGTACTTC. Amino acids: CASSLLGLSSYEQYF.

The V gene is TRBV12-5, the J gene TRBJ1-1, with D possibly matching TRBD1 (5 bases). In germline, CDR1 is LGHNT, CDR2 FRNRAP. The CDR3 covers 15 residues. V gave up 0 bases and J gave up 3 bases, with 11 bases separating them. CDR3 DNA: TGTGCTAGTGGTTTGGTACTAGACAGCCACACTGAAGCTTTCTTT. Protein: CASGLVLDSHTEAFF.

V and J are TRBV5-5 and TRBJ2-2, with D perhaps TRBD1 (6 bases). There are 17 residues in the CDR3. Germline V gene data show CDR1 as SGHKS and CDR2 as YYEKEE (reference sequence). V shed 4 bases and J shed 3 bases, with 19 bases lying between them. CDR3 nucleotide sequence: TGTGCCAGCAGCCTAGTGGCCTGGACAGATTACACCGGGGAGCTGTTTTTT. Encoded protein: CASSLVAWTDYTGELFF.